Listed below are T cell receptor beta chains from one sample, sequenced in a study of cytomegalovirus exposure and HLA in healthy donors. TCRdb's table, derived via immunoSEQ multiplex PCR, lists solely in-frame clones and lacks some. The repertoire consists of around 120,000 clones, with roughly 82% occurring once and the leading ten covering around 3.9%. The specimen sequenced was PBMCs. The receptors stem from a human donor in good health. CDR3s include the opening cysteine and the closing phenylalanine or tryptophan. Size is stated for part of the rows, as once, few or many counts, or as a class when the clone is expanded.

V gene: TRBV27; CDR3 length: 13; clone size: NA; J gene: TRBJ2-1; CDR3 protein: CASSLTGYNEQFF
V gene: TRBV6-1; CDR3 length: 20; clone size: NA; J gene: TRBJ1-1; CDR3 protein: CASSDAVEVWAGGMNTEAFF
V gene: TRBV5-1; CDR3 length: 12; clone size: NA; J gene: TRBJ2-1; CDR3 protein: CATGTSYNEQFF
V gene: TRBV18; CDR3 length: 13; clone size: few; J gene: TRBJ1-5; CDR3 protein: CASSPPGGQPQHF
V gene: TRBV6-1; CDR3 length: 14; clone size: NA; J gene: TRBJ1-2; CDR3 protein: CASSPDRVEGGYTF
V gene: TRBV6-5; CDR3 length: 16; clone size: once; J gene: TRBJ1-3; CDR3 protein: CASSYSGGLSGNTIYF
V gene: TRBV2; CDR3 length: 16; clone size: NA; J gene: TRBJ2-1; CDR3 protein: CASSEIWDRGRNEQFF
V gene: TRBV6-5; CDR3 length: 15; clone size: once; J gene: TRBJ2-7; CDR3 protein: CASSYSTGGSYEQYF
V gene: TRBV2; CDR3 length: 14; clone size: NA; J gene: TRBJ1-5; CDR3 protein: CASRQGRSNQPQHF
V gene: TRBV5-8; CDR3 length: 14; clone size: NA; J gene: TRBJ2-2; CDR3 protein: CASSLTRGTGELFF
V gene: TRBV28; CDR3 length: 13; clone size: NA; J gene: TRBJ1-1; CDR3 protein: CASRASGNAEAFF
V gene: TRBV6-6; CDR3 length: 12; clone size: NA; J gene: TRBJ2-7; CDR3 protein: CASSYQNYEQYF
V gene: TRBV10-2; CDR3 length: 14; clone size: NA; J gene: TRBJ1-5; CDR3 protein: CASSETGVYQPQHF
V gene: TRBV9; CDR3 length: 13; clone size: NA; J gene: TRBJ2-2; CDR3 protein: CASSGSHTGELFF
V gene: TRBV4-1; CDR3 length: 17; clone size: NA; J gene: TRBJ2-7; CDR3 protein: CASSQVYPGQATYEQYF
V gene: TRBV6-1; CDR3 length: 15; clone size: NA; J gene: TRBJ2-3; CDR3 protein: CASMVGGAGTDTQYF
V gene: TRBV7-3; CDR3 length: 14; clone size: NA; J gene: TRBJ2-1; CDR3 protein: CASSLLPGLSEQFF
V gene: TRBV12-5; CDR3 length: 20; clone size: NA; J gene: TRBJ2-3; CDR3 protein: CASGLVVGSGSLRASDTQYF
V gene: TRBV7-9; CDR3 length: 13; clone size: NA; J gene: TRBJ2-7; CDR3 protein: CASSLGSAYEQYF
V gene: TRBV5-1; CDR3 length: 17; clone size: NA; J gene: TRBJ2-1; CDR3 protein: CASSFSPGLAANNEQFF
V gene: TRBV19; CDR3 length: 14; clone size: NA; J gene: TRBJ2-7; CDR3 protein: CASSTLGSGKEQYF
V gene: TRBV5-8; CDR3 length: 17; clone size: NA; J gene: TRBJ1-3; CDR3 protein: CASSLAPTGDPGNTIYF
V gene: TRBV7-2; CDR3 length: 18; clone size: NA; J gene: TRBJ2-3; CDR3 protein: CASSLDLAGGPSADTQYF
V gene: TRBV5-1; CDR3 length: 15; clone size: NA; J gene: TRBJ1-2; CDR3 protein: CASSTSGGSNYGYTF
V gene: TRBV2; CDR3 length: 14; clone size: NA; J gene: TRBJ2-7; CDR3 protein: CASNKQGAGYEQYF
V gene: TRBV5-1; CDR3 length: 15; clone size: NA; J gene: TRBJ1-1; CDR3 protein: CASSFGRAVDTEAFF
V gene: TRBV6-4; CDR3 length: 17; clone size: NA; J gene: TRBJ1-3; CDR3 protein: CASSDWTGGTVGNTIYF
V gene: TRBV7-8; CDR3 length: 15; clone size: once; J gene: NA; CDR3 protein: CASSFPGTGAYEQYF
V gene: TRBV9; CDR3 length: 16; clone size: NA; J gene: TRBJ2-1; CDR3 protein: CASSVATGAGYNEQFF
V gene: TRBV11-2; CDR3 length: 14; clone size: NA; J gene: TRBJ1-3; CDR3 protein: CASSFGVSGNTIYF
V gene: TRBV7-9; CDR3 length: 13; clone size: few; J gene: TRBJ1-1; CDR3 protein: CASSSMLNTEAFF
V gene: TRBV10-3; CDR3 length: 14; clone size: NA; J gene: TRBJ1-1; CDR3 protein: CAISESQGATEAFF
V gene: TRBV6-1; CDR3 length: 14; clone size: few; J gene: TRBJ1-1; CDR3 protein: CASTGDRLNTEAFF
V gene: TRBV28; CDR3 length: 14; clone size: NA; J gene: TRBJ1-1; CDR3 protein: CASSRIIQGTEAFF
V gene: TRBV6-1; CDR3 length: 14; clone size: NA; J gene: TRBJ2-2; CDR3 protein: CASSNKGTTGELFF
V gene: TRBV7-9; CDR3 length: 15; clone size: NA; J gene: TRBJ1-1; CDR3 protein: CASRERPGGNTEAFF
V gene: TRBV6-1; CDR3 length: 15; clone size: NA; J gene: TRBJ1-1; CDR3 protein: CASKSVSGSDTEAFF
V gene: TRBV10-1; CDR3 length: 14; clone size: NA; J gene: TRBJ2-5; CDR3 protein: CASSEGTTQETQYF
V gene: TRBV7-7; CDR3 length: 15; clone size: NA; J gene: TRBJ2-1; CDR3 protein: CASSLTGGTYNEQFF
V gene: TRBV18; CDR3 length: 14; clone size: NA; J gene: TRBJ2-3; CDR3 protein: CASSPDSITDTQYF
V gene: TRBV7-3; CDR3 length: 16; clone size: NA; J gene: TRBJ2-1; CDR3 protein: CASSSDRGRKENEQFF
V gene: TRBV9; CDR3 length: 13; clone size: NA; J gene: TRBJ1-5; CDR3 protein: CASSAQGNQPQHF
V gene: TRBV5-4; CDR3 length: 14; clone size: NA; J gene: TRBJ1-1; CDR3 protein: CASSLSDRVTEAFF
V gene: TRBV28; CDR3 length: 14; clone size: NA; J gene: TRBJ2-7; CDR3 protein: CASRSSLSGYEQYF